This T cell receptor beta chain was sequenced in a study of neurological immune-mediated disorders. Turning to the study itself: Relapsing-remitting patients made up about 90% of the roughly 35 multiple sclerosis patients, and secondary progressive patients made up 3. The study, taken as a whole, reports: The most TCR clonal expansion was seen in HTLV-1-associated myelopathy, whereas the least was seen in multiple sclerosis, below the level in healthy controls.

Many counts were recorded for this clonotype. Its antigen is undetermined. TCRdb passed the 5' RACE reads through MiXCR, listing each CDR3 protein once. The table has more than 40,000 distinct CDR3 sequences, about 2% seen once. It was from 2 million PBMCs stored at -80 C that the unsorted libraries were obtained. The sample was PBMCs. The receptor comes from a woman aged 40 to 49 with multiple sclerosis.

The CDR3 DNA reads TGCGCCAGCAGCCGGGTCTTGAACACCGGGGAGCTGTTTTTT. Translation: CASSRVLNTGELFF. The chain combines TRBV5-1 with TRBJ2-2; D is unresolved. Trimming stripped 4 bases from V and 1 base from J, with 8 bases between. In germline, CDR1 is SGHRS, CDR2 YFSETQ. The CDR3 extends over 14 amino acids.